The clone carrying this TCR beta chain showed up just a few times. The data were taken from a study of response to subunit inactivated influenza vaccine. V dropped 7 bases and J dropped 4; count of bases not matched to a gene: 6. CDR3 length: 14 residues. Per the germline V gene, CDR1 is SNHLY and CDR2 is FYNNEI. TCRdb re-derived calls from the RT-PCR reads in MiXCR, one entry per CDR3 protein. The repertoire holds more than 250,000 distinct CDR3 sequences, with less than 25% as singletons. This material consisted of PBMCs from blood, taken 21 months after vaccination. The V and J genes are TRBV2 and TRBJ1-1, with 10 bases that match TRBD1. The clonotype originates from a man between 45 and 75 years old who received an inactivated influenza vaccine. The CDR3, as DNA: TGTGCCAGCATTCGGACAGGGGGAATCACTGAAGCTTTCTTT. The encoded protein is CASIRTGGITEAFF.